This is a list of T cell receptor beta chains from one sample in a study of control samples from healthy donors and cancer patients. The method was immunoSEQ multiplex PCR; TCRdb's version includes in-frame clones alone and lacks a portion of them. The sample has fewer than 200,000 clones; around 87% are singletons. The sample consisted of blood. The receptors derive from a woman aged 50 to 65 in good health. The CDR3 runs from the conserved cysteine through the conserved F or W. The order of the fields is J gene, V gene, D gene, clone size, CDR3 protein, CDR3 DNA. The D gene is left open where the match is weak. Clone size, where shown, is once, few, many, or a class for clones that have expanded.

J gene: TRBJ2-3
V gene: TRBV4-3
D gene: TRBD1
clone size: -
CDR3 protein: CASSPGQQYTDTQYF
CDR3 DNA: TGCGCCAGCAGCCCGGGACAGCAATACACAGATACGCAGTATTTT

J gene: TRBJ1-4
V gene: TRBV6-5
D gene: -
clone size: -
CDR3 protein: CASSPTDTNEKLFF
CDR3 DNA: TGTGCCAGCAGCCCGACAGACACCAATGAAAAACTGTTTTTT

J gene: TRBJ2-2
V gene: TRBV11-2
D gene: -
clone size: -
CDR3 protein: CASSSRPGTGELFF
CDR3 DNA: TGTGCCAGCAGCTCCCGACCGGGAACCGGGGAGCTGTTTTTT

J gene: TRBJ2-5
V gene: TRBV7-9
D gene: -
clone size: -
CDR3 protein: CASDLPSGEGTQYF
CDR3 DNA: TGTGCCAGCGATCTACCCTCCGGGGAAGGGACCCAGTACTTC

J gene: TRBJ2-7
V gene: TRBV5-1
D gene: -
clone size: -
CDR3 protein: CASHSRGGSGPYEQYF
CDR3 DNA: TGCGCCAGTCACTCGAGGGGGGGAAGTGGGCCCTACGAGCAGTACTTC

J gene: TRBJ1-1
V gene: TRBV5-6
D gene: TRBD1
clone size: -
CDR3 protein: CASSLAGGQTEAFF
CDR3 DNA: TGTGCCAGCAGCTTGGCAGGGGGCCAAACTGAAGCTTTCTTT

J gene: TRBJ2-5
V gene: TRBV7-9
D gene: -
clone size: few
CDR3 protein: CASSFYSDYQETQYF
CDR3 DNA: TGTGCCAGCAGCTTTTACTCAGATTACCAAGAGACCCAGTACTTC

J gene: TRBJ2-2
V gene: TRBV7-2
D gene: TRBD1
clone size: -
CDR3 protein: CASSPWGTANTGELFF
CDR3 DNA: TGTGCCAGCAGCCCTTGGGGGACAGCGAACACCGGGGAGCTGTTTTTT

J gene: TRBJ1-1
V gene: TRBV6-4
D gene: -
clone size: -
CDR3 protein: CASSEAFMNTEAFF
CDR3 DNA: TGTGCCAGCAGTGAAGCCTTCATGAACACTGAAGCTTTCTTT

J gene: TRBJ1-2
V gene: TRBV7-9
D gene: -
clone size: -
CDR3 protein: CASSGDSLNGYTF
CDR3 DNA: TGTGCCAGCAGCGGCGACAGTCTAAATGGCTACACCTTC

J gene: TRBJ1-2
V gene: TRBV18
D gene: -
clone size: -
CDR3 protein: CASSPPTGTANGYTF
CDR3 DNA: TGTGCCAGCTCACCTCCGACAGGAACAGCGAATGGCTACACCTTC

J gene: TRBJ1-2
V gene: TRBV5-6
D gene: -
clone size: -
CDR3 protein: CASSLGSLTNYGYTF
CDR3 DNA: TGTGCCAGCAGCTTGGGTAGCCTAACTAACTATGGCTACACCTTC

J gene: TRBJ2-6
V gene: TRBV7-9
D gene: TRBD1
clone size: -
CDR3 protein: CASSSGTGESSGANVLTF
CDR3 DNA: TGTGCCAGCAGCTCCGGGACAGGGGAATCCTCTGGGGCCAACGTCCTGACTTTC

J gene: TRBJ1-2
V gene: TRBV7-6
D gene: TRBD1
clone size: -
CDR3 protein: CASSPGTGLNGYTF
CDR3 DNA: TGTGCCAGCAGCCCTGGGACAGGGTTAAACGGCTACACCTTC

J gene: TRBJ1-3
V gene: TRBV21-1
D gene: -
clone size: -
CDR3 protein: CASISPAETGNISGNTIYF
CDR3 DNA: TGTGCCAGCATCTCCCCCGCCGAGACAGGGAATATATCAGGAAACACCATATATTTT

J gene: TRBJ1-1
V gene: TRBV5-1
D gene: -
clone size: -
CDR3 protein: CASSLEGWENTEAFF
CDR3 DNA: TGCGCCAGCAGCTTGGAAGGGTGGGAGAACACTGAAGCTTTCTTT

J gene: TRBJ2-2
V gene: TRBV7-8
D gene: TRBD2
clone size: -
CDR3 protein: CASSLGFTSGGTGELFF
CDR3 DNA: TGTGCCAGCAGCTTAGGGTTTACTAGCGGGGGGACCGGGGAGCTGTTTTTT

J gene: TRBJ1-2
V gene: TRBV7-2
D gene: TRBD1
clone size: -
CDR3 protein: CASSLERQGNGYTF
CDR3 DNA: TGTGCCAGCAGCTTAGAACGACAGGGAAATGGCTACACCTTC

J gene: TRBJ1-5
V gene: TRBV19
D gene: -
clone size: few
CDR3 protein: CASSRQFSNQPQHF
CDR3 DNA: TGTGCCAGTAGTAGACAGTTTAGCAATCAGCCCCAGCATTTT

J gene: TRBJ1-4
V gene: TRBV7-2
D gene: TRBD1
clone size: once
CDR3 protein: CASSLGQGATNEKLFF
CDR3 DNA: TGTGCCAGCAGCTTAGGACAGGGGGCGACTAATGAAAAACTGTTTTTT

J gene: TRBJ1-2
V gene: TRBV18
D gene: -
clone size: few
CDR3 protein: CASSPTGQIYGYTF
CDR3 DNA: TGTGCCAGCTCACCAACGGGACAAATCTATGGCTACACCTTC

J gene: TRBJ2-3
V gene: TRBV7-2
D gene: -
clone size: -
CDR3 protein: CASSFSNTQYF
CDR3 DNA: TGTGCCAGCAGCTTCTCCAATACGCAGTATTTT

J gene: TRBJ1-5
V gene: TRBV9
D gene: -
clone size: -
CDR3 protein: CASSIQENQPQHF
CDR3 DNA: TGTGCCAGCAGCATACAGGAGAATCAGCCCCAGCATTTT

J gene: TRBJ1-5
V gene: TRBV11-3
D gene: -
clone size: -
CDR3 protein: CASSRGARKDQPQHF
CDR3 DNA: TGTGCCAGCAGCCGAGGCGCCCGAAAGGATCAGCCCCAGCATTTT

J gene: TRBJ1-2
V gene: TRBV5-4
D gene: -
clone size: -
CDR3 protein: CASSGVPGAFPGYTF
CDR3 DNA: TGTGCCAGCAGCGGCGTTCCGGGAGCCTTCCCTGGCTACACCTTC

J gene: TRBJ2-2
V gene: TRBV27
D gene: TRBD2
clone size: -
CDR3 protein: CASLRLAAAGELFF
CDR3 DNA: TGTGCCAGCCTCCGACTAGCGGCGGCCGGGGAGCTGTTTTTT

J gene: TRBJ1-5
V gene: TRBV27
D gene: TRBD1
clone size: few
CDR3 protein: CASSLSRQGLKQPQHF
CDR3 DNA: TGTGCCAGCAGTTTATCTCGACAGGGGCTAAAGCAGCCCCAGCATTTT

J gene: TRBJ2-3
V gene: TRBV9
D gene: -
clone size: -
CDR3 protein: CASSVHGQDRTQYF
CDR3 DNA: TGTGCCAGCAGCGTCCACGGCCAAGATAGGACGCAGTATTTT

J gene: TRBJ2-7
V gene: TRBV2
D gene: -
clone size: -
CDR3 protein: CASSVDYHTAYEQYF
CDR3 DNA: TGTGCCAGCAGTGTCGACTATCATACTGCCTACGAGCAGTACTTC

J gene: TRBJ1-2
V gene: TRBV6-6
D gene: -
clone size: -
CDR3 protein: CASSSGVDALNYGYTF
CDR3 DNA: TGTGCCAGCAGTTCCGGTGTGGACGCACTGAACTATGGCTACACCTTC

J gene: TRBJ1-4
V gene: TRBV2
D gene: TRBD1
clone size: -
CDR3 protein: CASSTGQGGNEKLFF
CDR3 DNA: TGTGCCAGCAGTACGGGACAGGGGGGTAATGAAAAACTGTTTTTT

J gene: TRBJ2-1
V gene: TRBV11-3
D gene: -
clone size: few
CDR3 protein: CASSDKRGSYNEQFF
CDR3 DNA: TGTGCCAGCAGTGACAAACGGGGCTCCTACAATGAGCAGTTCTTC

J gene: TRBJ2-7
V gene: TRBV9
D gene: TRBD1
clone size: -
CDR3 protein: CASSVDRTGGFYEQYF
CDR3 DNA: TGTGCCAGCAGCGTAGATAGGACAGGGGGTTTCTACGAGCAGTACTTC

J gene: TRBJ2-1
V gene: TRBV5-4
D gene: -
clone size: -
CDR3 protein: CASTMSSYNEQFF
CDR3 DNA: TGTGCCAGCACCATGAGCTCCTACAATGAGCAGTTCTTC

J gene: TRBJ2-2
V gene: TRBV30
D gene: -
clone size: -
CDR3 protein: CAFFFPVVINTGELFF
CDR3 DNA: TGTGCCTTTTTTTTCCCCGTAGTGATAAACACCGGGGAGCTGTTTTTT

J gene: TRBJ1-1
V gene: TRBV13
D gene: TRBD1
clone size: -
CDR3 protein: CASREVDRGRREAFF
CDR3 DNA: TGTGCCAGCAGGGAAGTGGACAGGGGAAGGCGAGAAGCTTTCTTT

J gene: TRBJ2-4
V gene: TRBV19
D gene: -
clone size: -
CDR3 protein: CASSIGLGEGGYF
CDR3 DNA: TGTGCCAGTAGTATAGGTCTAGGTGAGGGTGGGTACTTC

J gene: TRBJ1-2
V gene: TRBV9
D gene: -
clone size: -
CDR3 protein: CASSVDNVYGYTF
CDR3 DNA: TGTGCCAGCAGCGTAGACAACGTCTATGGCTACACCTTC

J gene: TRBJ1-6
V gene: TRBV30
D gene: TRBD1
clone size: -
CDR3 protein: CAWSDRQGAASPLHF
CDR3 DNA: TGTGCCTGGAGTGACCGACAGGGGGCTGCGTCACCCCTCCACTTT

J gene: TRBJ1-1
V gene: TRBV7-3
D gene: TRBD1
clone size: once
CDR3 protein: CASSLPGQGEAFF
CDR3 DNA: TGTGCCAGCAGCTTACCGGGACAGGGAGAAGCTTTCTTT

J gene: TRBJ2-6
V gene: TRBV4-3
D gene: TRBD1
clone size: -
CDR3 protein: CASSQGTGGGTSGANVLTF
CDR3 DNA: TGCGCCAGCAGCCAGGGGACAGGGGGGGGAACCTCTGGGGCCAACGTCCTGACTTTC

J gene: TRBJ1-6
V gene: TRBV5-1
D gene: -
clone size: -
CDR3 protein: CASSTESSGTRYSPLHF
CDR3 DNA: TGCGCCAGCAGCACTGAATCGTCCGGGACAAGGTACTCACCCCTCCACTTT

J gene: TRBJ2-2
V gene: TRBV9
D gene: TRBD2
clone size: -
CDR3 protein: CASSVSAGVAGELFF
CDR3 DNA: TGTGCCAGCAGCGTATCGGCGGGAGTAGCCGGGGAGCTGTTTTTT

J gene: TRBJ2-2
V gene: TRBV19
D gene: -
clone size: -
CDR3 protein: CASSTGRASGWGELFF
CDR3 DNA: TGTGCCAGTAGTACGGGAAGGGCGAGCGGTTGGGGGGAGCTGTTTTTT

J gene: TRBJ2-2
V gene: TRBV10-3
D gene: -
clone size: -
CDR3 protein: CAITGRSNTGELFF
CDR3 DNA: TGTGCCATCACGGGACGATCGAACACCGGGGAGCTGTTTTTT

J gene: TRBJ2-1
V gene: TRBV6-5
D gene: TRBD2
clone size: -
CDR3 protein: CASATSGRPYNEQFF
CDR3 DNA: TGTGCCAGCGCGACTAGCGGGAGGCCCTACAATGAGCAGTTCTTC

J gene: TRBJ1-4
V gene: TRBV19
D gene: TRBD1
clone size: -
CDR3 protein: CASNQGQTNEKLFF
CDR3 DNA: TGTGCCAGTAACCAGGGACAGACTAATGAAAAACTGTTTTTT

J gene: TRBJ2-7
V gene: TRBV9
D gene: TRBD2
clone size: -
CDR3 protein: CASSLTSGGGYEQYF
CDR3 DNA: TGTGCCAGCAGCCTAACTAGCGGGGGGGGCTACGAGCAGTACTTC